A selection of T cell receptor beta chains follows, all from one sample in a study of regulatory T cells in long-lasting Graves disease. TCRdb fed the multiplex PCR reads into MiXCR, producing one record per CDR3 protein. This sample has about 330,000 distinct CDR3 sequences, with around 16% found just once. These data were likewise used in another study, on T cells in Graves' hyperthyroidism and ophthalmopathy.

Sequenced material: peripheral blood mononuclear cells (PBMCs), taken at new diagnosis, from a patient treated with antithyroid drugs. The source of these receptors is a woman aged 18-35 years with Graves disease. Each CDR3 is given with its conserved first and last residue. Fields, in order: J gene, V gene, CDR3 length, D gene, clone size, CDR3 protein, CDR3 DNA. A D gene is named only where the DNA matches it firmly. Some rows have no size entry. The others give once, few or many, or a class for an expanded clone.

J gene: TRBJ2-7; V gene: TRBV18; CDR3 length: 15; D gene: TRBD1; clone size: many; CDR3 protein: CASPLSRGRRYEQYF; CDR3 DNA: TGTGCCAGCCCCCTCAGCAGGGGGCGTCGGTACGAGCAGTACTTC
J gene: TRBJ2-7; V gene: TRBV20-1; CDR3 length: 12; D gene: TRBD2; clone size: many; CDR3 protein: CSARDYSYEQYF; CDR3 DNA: TGCAGTGCTCGGGACTACTCCTACGAGCAGTACTTC
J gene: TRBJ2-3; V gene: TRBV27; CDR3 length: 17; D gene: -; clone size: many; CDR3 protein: CASSSAWGRTSTDTQYF; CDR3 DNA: TGTGCCAGCAGTTCGGCGTGGGGGAGGACTAGCACAGATACGCAGTATTTT
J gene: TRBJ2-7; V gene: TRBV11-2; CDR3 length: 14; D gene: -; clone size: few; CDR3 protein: CASSLGQNLYEQYF; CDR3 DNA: TGTGCCAGCAGCTTAGGTCAGAATCTCTACGAGCAGTACTTC
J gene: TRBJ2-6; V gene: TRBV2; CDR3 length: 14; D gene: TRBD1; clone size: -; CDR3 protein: CASSGQVGANVLTF; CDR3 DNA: TGTGCCAGCTCCGGACAGGTTGGGGCCAACGTCCTGACTTTC
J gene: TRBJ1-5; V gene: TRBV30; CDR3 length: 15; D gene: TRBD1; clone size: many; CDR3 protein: CAWSTGTGRTQPQHF; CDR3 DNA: TGTGCCTGGAGTACGGGGACAGGGCGGACTCAGCCCCAGCATTTT
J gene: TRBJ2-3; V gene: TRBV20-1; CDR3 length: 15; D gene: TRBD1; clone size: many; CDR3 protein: CSANPGQGFTDTQYF; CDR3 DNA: TGCAGTGCTAACCCGGGACAGGGTTTCACAGATACGCAGTATTTT
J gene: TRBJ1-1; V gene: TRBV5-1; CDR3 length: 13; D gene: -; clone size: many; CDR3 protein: CASSLVSAREAFF; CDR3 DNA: TGCGCCAGCAGCTTGGTTAGTGCAAGGGAAGCTTTCTTT
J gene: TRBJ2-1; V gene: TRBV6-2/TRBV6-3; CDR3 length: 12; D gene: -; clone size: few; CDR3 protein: CASSRYGNEQFF; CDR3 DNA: TGTGCCAGCAGCCGGTACGGGAATGAGCAGTTCTTC
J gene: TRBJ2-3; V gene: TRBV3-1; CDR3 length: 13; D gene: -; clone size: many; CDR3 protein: CASSLSIGDTQYF; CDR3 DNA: TGTGCCAGCAGCCTCTCGATAGGAGATACGCAGTATTTT
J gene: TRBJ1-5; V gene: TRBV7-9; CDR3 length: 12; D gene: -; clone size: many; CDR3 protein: CASSLATQPQHF; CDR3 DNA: TGTGCCAGCAGCTTAGCGACTCAGCCCCAGCATTTT
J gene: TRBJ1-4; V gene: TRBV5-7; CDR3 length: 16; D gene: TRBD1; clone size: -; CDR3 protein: CAGGTGGGATNEKLFF; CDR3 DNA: TGTGCCGGTGGGACAGGGGGGGGAGCAACTAATGAAAAACTGTTTTTT
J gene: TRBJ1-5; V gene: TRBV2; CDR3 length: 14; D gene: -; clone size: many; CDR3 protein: CASSESPGNQPQHF; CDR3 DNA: TGTGCCAGCAGCGAAAGCCCGGGCAATCAGCCCCAGCATTTT
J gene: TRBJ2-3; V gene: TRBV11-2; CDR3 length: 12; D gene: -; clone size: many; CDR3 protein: CASSLAQDTQYF; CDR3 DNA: TGTGCCAGCAGCTTAGCCCAAGATACGCAGTATTTT
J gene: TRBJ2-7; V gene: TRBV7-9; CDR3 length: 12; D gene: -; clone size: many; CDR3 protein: CASSPISYEQYF; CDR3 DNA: TGTGCCAGCAGCCCGATCTCCTACGAGCAGTACTTC
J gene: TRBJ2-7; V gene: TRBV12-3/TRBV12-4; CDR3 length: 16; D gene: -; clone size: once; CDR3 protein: CASSPISAWSPYEQYF; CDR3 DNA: TGTGCCAGCAGCCCCATTAGCGCGTGGAGCCCCTACGAGCAGTACTTC
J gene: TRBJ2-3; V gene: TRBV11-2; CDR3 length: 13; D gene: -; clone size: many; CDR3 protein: CASTRRTTDTQYF; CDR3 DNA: TGTGCCAGCACCAGAAGGACAACAGATACGCAGTATTTT